Given below is one TCR beta chain in context. V lost 5 bases, J lost 7 bases, and 15 bases lay in between. The CDR3 is made up of 14 amino acids. CDR1 is SGHTA, CDR2 FQGNSA, per germline. This sample is part of a study of blood T cell repertoires in COVID-19. Assay: immunoSEQ multiplex PCR; the TCRdb copy retains only in-frame clones and omits some. In the table there are 80,000 to 100,000 clones, 90% to 95% of which are singletons. The sample consisted of peripheral blood. The receptor comes from a human donor with active COVID-19. The donor label of this sample is uncertain. The chain carries TRBV7-2 and TRBJ1-5, with D possibly being TRBD1 (6 bases). This CDR3 reads CASSPQGPRQPQHF. Here the CDR3 DNA reads TGTGCCAGCAGCCCACAGGGCCCCAGGCAGCCCCAGCATTTT.